This is a list of T cell receptor beta chains from one sample in a study of T cell responses to AZD1222 COVID-19 vaccine. Clones were read by immunoSEQ multiplex PCR, and TCRdb kept only the in-frame ones, dropping some. The repertoire holds some 86,000 clones, with roughly nine tenths as singletons. The source material was peripheral blood, sampled 28 days after the second AZD1222 dose. The source of these receptors is an adult who received the AZD1222 COVID-19 vaccine. Both conserved end residues are part of each CDR3. The D gene is left open where the match is weak. Some rows mark clone size as missing; the rest say once, few, many or name a class of expanded clone.

J gene,V gene,D gene,clone size,CDR3 DNA,CDR3 protein
TRBJ2-7,TRBV28,NA,NA,TGTGCCAGTTACTCAGTGGGAGCCTACGAGCAGTACTTC,CASYSVGAYEQYF
TRBJ2-7,TRBV11-2,NA,NA,TGTGCCAGCAGCTCATCTAAGACCGGGACCTCCTACGAGCAGTACTTC,CASSSSKTGTSYEQYF
TRBJ2-3,TRBV5-1,NA,NA,TGCGCCAGCAGCTTGAGGCCGGGGGGCCAGGGAGATACGCAGTATTTT,CASSLRPGGQGDTQYF
TRBJ1-5,TRBV10-1,NA,NA,TGCGCCAGCTGCCCAGGTGGGGATCAGCCCCGGCATTTT,CASCPGGDQPRHF
TRBJ1-5,TRBV28,NA,few,TGTGCCAGCACTCGGGGGGACCAGCCCCAGCATTTT,CASTRGDQPQHF
TRBJ1-2,TRBV7-3,NA,NA,TGTGCCAGCAGCTTAGATGGACCGAACTATGGCTACACCTTC,CASSLDGPNYGYTF
TRBJ1-6,TRBV5-1,TRBD1,NA,TGCGCCAGCAGGTTACAGGGGTATAATTCACCCCTCCACTTT,CASRLQGYNSPLHF
TRBJ2-3,TRBV7-2,NA,NA,TGTGCCAGCAGCTTAGCGCCTACTAGCACAGATACGCAGTATTTT,CASSLAPTSTDTQYF
TRBJ1-2,TRBV27,NA,NA,TGTGCCAGCGGGGAGACAGAAGCTATGGGCTACACCTTC,CASGETEAMGYTF
TRBJ1-5,TRBV28,NA,NA,TGTGCCAGCAGCCCGAGGGAGGGGGGCAATCAGCCCCAGCATTTT,CASSPREGGNQPQHF
TRBJ1-2,TRBV3-1/TRBV3-2,TRBD1,NA,TGTGCCAGCAGCGTTGGAGGGGGCGCTTCTGGCTACACCTTC,CASSVGGGASGYTF
TRBJ1-5,TRBV19,NA,NA,TGTGCCAGTAGTGCGGGGTTGAGGACAAATCAGCCCCAGCATTTT,CASSAGLRTNQPQHF
TRBJ2-1,TRBV28,NA,NA,TGTGCCAGCAGTTTACCGGGGGATGAGCAGTTCTTC,CASSLPGDEQFF
TRBJ2-3,TRBV6-6,TRBD2,NA,TGTGCCAGCAGTTACCTTTTAGCGGGTTCCAAGCAGTATTTT,CASSYLLAGSKQYF
TRBJ1-2,TRBV29-1,NA,once,TGCAGCGTGGGGACTGGAACAGGGAGATTCTATGGCTACACCTTC,CSVGTGTGRFYGYTF
TRBJ1-5,TRBV10-1,TRBD1,NA,TGCGCCAGCACTCCTGGGGGGGGGACAGGGTCCATGAGCAATCAGCCCCAGCATTTT,CASTPGGGTGSMSNQPQHF
TRBJ1-5,TRBV19,NA,NA,TGTGCCAGTAGTATATCCCGCAATCAGCCCCAGCATTTT,CASSISRNQPQHF